These T cell receptor beta chains were read from a single sample in a study of CD8 T cells in Susac syndrome. TCRdb ran MiXCR on the immunoSEQ multiplex PCR reads and lists one entry per CDR3 protein. The table has about 210,000 distinct CDR3 sequences, 85% to 95% seen once. The sequenced sample consisted of CD4+ T cells from PBMCs. All receptors come from a human donor with multiple sclerosis. The CDR3 runs from the conserved cysteine through the conserved F or W. A D gene is named only where the DNA matches it firmly.

J gene	D gene	V gene	CDR3 DNA	CDR3 protein
TRBJ1-6	-	TRBV20-1	TGCAGTGCTAGAGATGCGCGGGAAAGCTCCTATAATTCACCCCTCCACTTT	CSARDARESSYNSPLHF
TRBJ2-4	-	TRBV19	TGTGCCAGTAGTATAGCTGAGGAAGGGGGAAACATTCAGTACTTC	CASSIAEEGGNIQYF
TRBJ2-5	-	TRBV4-2	TGTGCCAGCAGCCAAGATAACTCACTCCAAGAGACCCAGTACTTC	CASSQDNSLQETQYF
TRBJ2-1	-	TRBV11-2	TGTGCCAGCAGCTTTGTGGGGGGGGCCCTCTACAATGAGCAGTTCTTC	CASSFVGGALYNEQFF
TRBJ2-5	-	TRBV29-1	TGCAGCGTTGAACGGCAGGGGGGGGAGACCCAGTACTTC	CSVERQGGETQYF
TRBJ1-1	-	TRBV3-1	TGTGCCAGCAGCCAAGTACGCGGCCTCGGTGAAGCTTTCTTT	CASSQVRGLGEAFF
TRBJ1-2	-	TRBV7-9	TGTGCCAGCAGCTTAGGGGGGCTCTATGGCTACACCTTC	CASSLGGLYGYTF
TRBJ2-1	-	TRBV5-1	TGCGCCAGCAGCTTGGTGGCGGATCCGGATGAGCAGTTCTTC	CASSLVADPDEQFF
TRBJ2-3	-	TRBV7-9	TGTGCCAGCAGCTTAGTCCTAGCTGGGAGTGATACGCAGTATTTT	CASSLVLAGSDTQYF
TRBJ2-1	-	TRBV15	TGTGCCACCAGCAGAGACTTTAATGGCAATGAGCAGTTCTTC	CATSRDFNGNEQFF